This T cell receptor beta chain was retrieved from a study of T cell responses to AZD1222 COVID-19 vaccine. With 3 bases removed from V and 2 bases from J, the gap between germline ends came to 13 bases. The V gene's germline CDR1 is SNHLY and CDR2 FYNNEI. CDR3 length equals 15 residues. As regards this clone: Its antigen remains unknown.

The data were produced by immunoSEQ multiplex PCR, yet TCRdb's version contains in-frame clones alone and is incomplete. The sample has around 35,000 clones, about nine tenths seen once. Study outcomes and limitations: A rise in Spike-specific TCR breadth and depth followed two AZD1222 doses.

The sample was peripheral blood, taken 28 days after the second AZD1222 dose. This chain links TRBV2 with TRBJ2-5; D unclear. This TCR was recovered from an adult who received the AZD1222 COVID-19 vaccine. CDR3 amino acids: CASSETGRLQETQYF. CDR3 bases: TGTGCCAGCAGTGAGACTGGAAGGCTGCAAGAGACCCAGTACTTC. Complete variable domain (other parts from reference TRBV2 and TRBJ2-5): EPEVTQTPSHQVTQMGQEVILRCVPISNHLYFYWYRQILGQKVEFLVSFYNNEISEKSEIFDDQFSVERPDGSNFTLKIRSTKLEDSAMYFCASSETGRLQETQYFGPGTRLLVL.